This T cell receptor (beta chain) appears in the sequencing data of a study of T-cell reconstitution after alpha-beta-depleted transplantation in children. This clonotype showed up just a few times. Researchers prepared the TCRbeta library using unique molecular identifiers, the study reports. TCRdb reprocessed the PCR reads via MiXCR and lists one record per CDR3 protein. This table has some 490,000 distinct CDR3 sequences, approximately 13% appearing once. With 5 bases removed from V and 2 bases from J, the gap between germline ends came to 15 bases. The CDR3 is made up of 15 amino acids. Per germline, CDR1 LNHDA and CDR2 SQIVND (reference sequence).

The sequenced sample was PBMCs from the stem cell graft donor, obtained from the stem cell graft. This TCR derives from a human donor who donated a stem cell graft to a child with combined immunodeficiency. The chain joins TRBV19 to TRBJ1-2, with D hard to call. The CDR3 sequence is CASSLWANINYGYTF. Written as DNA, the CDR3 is TGTGCCAGTAGTCTCTGGGCCAACATAAACTATGGCTACACCTTC.